These 29 T cell receptor beta chains were sequenced from one sample in a study of cytomegalovirus exposure and HLA in healthy donors. Amplification used 60 Vbeta primers and 13 Jbeta primers. Profiling relied on immunoSEQ multiplex PCR, and the TCRdb table lists in-frame clones only, not all of them. This sample has tens of thousands of clones, with about 77% found just once. Sequenced: PBMCs. The receptors come from a male donor in good health and CMV-seropositive.

This clone was detected once. The chain uses TRBV19 and TRBJ2-7, with 11 bases matching TRBD1. In germline, CDR1 is LNHDA, CDR2 SQIVND (reference sequence). The CDR3 runs to 14 residues. Germline trimming cut 6 bases from V and 6 bases from J; bases unmatched to any gene: 7. The CDR3 loop is CASSPTGQGGEQYF. For the CDR3, the DNA is TGTGCCAGTAGCCCGACGGGACAGGGGGGCGAGCAGTACTTC.

The table lists this clone with a count of one. The V call is TRBV15, the J call TRBJ1-5; D call uncertain. The V end was cut by 0 bases, the J end by 0 bases, with 12 bases between. The CDR3 spans 17 residues. CDR1 and CDR2 (germline): LNHNV, YYDKDF (reference sequence). CDR3 amino acids: CATSREKAGNSNQPQHF. CDR3 in DNA: TGTGCCACCAGCAGAGAAAAAGCGGGGAATAGCAATCAGCCCCAGCATTTT.

Only a few counts were recorded for this clone. The genes are TRBV7-4 and TRBJ2-3, with 8 bases fitting TRBD2. The CDR3 sequence is 15 residues long. CDR1 SGHVT and CDR2 SQSDAQ come from the germline V gene. Trimming at V came to 7 bases and at J to 1 base, leaving 7 bases not matched to a gene. CDR3 DNA sequence: TGTGCCAGCATCCCACTAGCGGTTTGCACAGATACGCAGTATTTT. Amino acid sequence: CASIPLAVCTDTQYF.

V is TRBV19 and J is TRBJ2-2; 9 bases match TRBD2. The CDR3 is 16 amino acids. V dropped 2 bases and J dropped 3; count of bases not matched to a gene: 4. CDR1 and CDR2 from the germline V gene are LNHDA and SQIVND (reference sequence). The CDR3 spells CASSIRTSEYTGELFF. Here the CDR3 DNA reads TGTGCCAGTAGTATAAGGACTAGCGAATACACCGGGGAGCTGTTTTTT.

The V gene is TRBV6-6, the J gene TRBJ2-1, with 8 bases matching TRBD2. The CDR3 covers 14 residues. Germline V CDR1 and CDR2: MNHNY, SVGAGI (reference sequence). Trimming at V came to 2 bases and at J to 8 bases, leaving 5 bases not matched to a gene. The CDR3 reads CASSYTGGPDEQFF. CDR3 DNA sequence: TGTGCCAGCAGTTACACGGGAGGGCCGGATGAGCAGTTCTTC.

The gene calls are TRBV5-6 and TRBJ1-4, with no clear D. Trimming left V 1 base short and J 3 bases short, with 7 bases between. The length of the CDR3 is 14 residues. Looked up from germline, CDR1 is SGHDT and CDR2 is YYEEEE. The CDR3: CASSLSGANEKLFF. DNA for the CDR3: TGTGCCAGCAGCTTGTCTGGAGCTAATGAAAAACTGTTTTTT.

The chain uses TRBV7-9 and TRBJ2-6; 7 bases map to TRBD1. Germline CDR1 is SEHNR and CDR2 is FQNEAQ (reference sequence). This CDR3 contains 18 residues. The trim removed 5 bases at V and 0 bases at J, leaving 10 bases unmatched. The CDR3 DNA reads as TGTGCCAGCAGCGGTGGGACAGCGCGAGGCTCTGGGGCCAACGTCCTGACTTTC. This gives the protein CASSGGTARGSGANVLTF. Based on the CDR3 plus reference TRBV7-9 and TRBJ2-6, the full variable domain is DTGVSQNPRHKITKRGQNVTFRCDPISEHNRLYWYRQTLGQGPEFLTYFQNEAQLEKSRLLSDRFSAERPKGSFSTLEIQRTEQGDSAMYLCASSGGTARGSGANVLTFGAGSRLTVL.

The rearrangement links TRBV6-1 to TRBJ2-2; perhaps TRBD1 as D (6 bases). The CDR3 consists of 17 residues. Germline V gene data show CDR1 as MNHNS and CDR2 as SASEGT. Trimming removed 4 bases at V and 0 bases at J, with 15 bases between. The CDR3 DNA is TGTGCCAGCAGTGGAGGACGACAGGAATCGAACACCGGGGAGCTGTTTTTT. Amino acids: CASSGGRQESNTGELFF.

DNA of the CDR3: TGCAGCGTTGAGAGCGGGCCAAATACGCAGTATTTT. Encoded protein: CSVESGPNTQYF. V and J are TRBV29-1 and TRBJ2-3; possibly TRBD2 for D (6 bases). CDR3 length: 12 residues. Per germline, CDR1 SQVTM and CDR2 ANQGSEA. Trimming took off 3 bases at V and 7 bases at J, with 11 bases between the two ends.

This chain connects TRBV25-1 to TRBJ2-1; TRBD2 aligns across 8 bases. The CDR3 extends over 15 amino acids. CDR1 and CDR2 (germline): MGHDK, SYGVNS. J gave up 3 bases and V 9 bases, and 10 bases lay outside the gene matches. CDR3 sequence reads: CARQPGTRCYNEQFF. The CDR3 DNA reads as TGTGCCAGGCAACCCGGGACTAGATGCTACAATGAGCAGTTCTTC.

V usage is TRBV15 and J usage is TRBJ2-7; D is perhaps TRBD1 (6 bases). The CDR3 contains 15 residues. V lost 3 bases to trimming and J lost 2 bases, with 14 bases between them. Looked up from germline, CDR1 is LNHNV and CDR2 is YYDKDF (reference sequence). The CDR3 coding sequence is TGTGCCACCAGCAGTCCGGAGAGGGGGACCTACGAGCAGTACTTC. Its protein is CATSSPERGTYEQYF.

This chain uses TRBV7-6 with TRBJ1-2, with a tentative D call TRBD1 (6 bases). V dropped 1 base and J dropped 6 bases, with 21 bases sitting between them. This CDR3 has 17 residues. Germline CDR1 SGHVS, CDR2 FNYEAQ. The CDR3 is CASSLGHLRGAGNGYTF. CDR3 DNA: TGTGCCAGCAGCTTAGGTCACCTCCGGGGGGCCGGGAATGGCTACACCTTC.

The CDR3 spells CASRAGTSGRANTGELFF. CDR3 bases: TGTGCCAGTAGAGCCGGGACTAGCGGGAGGGCCAACACCGGGGAGCTGTTTTTT. The chain recombines TRBV19 with TRBJ2-2; 16 positions match TRBD2. The CDR3 is 18 amino acids. The germline gives CDR1 LNHDA, CDR2 SQIVND (reference sequence). The V segment lost 6 bases and the J segment 2 bases; nucleotides outside the gene matches: 6.

This clone was found once. This chain joins TRBV14 and TRBJ2-1, with D possibly being TRBD1 (6 bases). This CDR3 spans 15 amino acids. Germline V gene lookup returns CDR1 SGHDN and CDR2 FVKESK. V was trimmed by 3 bases and J by 2 bases, leaving 11 bases between them. The CDR3 sequence is CASSQDSTAYNEQFF. Written as DNA, the CDR3 is TGTGCCAGCAGCCAGGACAGCACTGCCTACAATGAGCAGTTCTTC.

V is TRBV7-6 and J is TRBJ2-1; TRBD2 matches at 14 bases. J gave up 4 bases and V 5 bases, and 1 base lay outside the gene matches. CDR3 size: 15 residues. CDR1 SGHVS and CDR2 FNYEAQ come from the germline V gene. The CDR3 spells CASSRLAGGYNEQFF. The CDR3 DNA follows: TGTGCCAGCAGCCGACTAGCGGGAGGGTACAATGAGCAGTTCTTC.

This clone was counted a single time. The V and J genes are TRBV19 and TRBJ2-1; D gene unclear. V lost 0 bases and J 3 bases, leaving 9 bases between the germline ends. CDR3 length: 15 residues. Germline CDR1 is LNHDA and CDR2 is SQIVND (reference sequence). The CDR3 sequence is CASSIDHGGYNEQFF. For the CDR3, the DNA is TGTGCCAGTAGTATAGATCACGGCGGCTACAATGAGCAGTTCTTC.

The V call is TRBV13, the J call TRBJ2-7; 8 bases fit TRBD2. The CDR3 is made up of 20 amino acids. The trim removed 0 bases at V and 1 base at J, leaving 17 bases unmatched. Germline CDR1 and CDR2: PRHDT and FYEKMQ (reference sequence). As DNA, the CDR3 is TGTGCCAGCAGCTTAGGGCCCCCCGAGTGGAGCGGGAGAGCTTCCTACGAGCAGTACTTC. It yields the protein CASSLGPPEWSGRASYEQYF. Supplemented by reference TRBV13 and TRBJ2-7, the full variable domain reads AAGVIQSPRHLIKEKRETATLKCYPIPRHDTVYWYQQGPGQDPQFLISFYEKMQSDKGSIPDRFSAQQFSDYHSELNMSSLELGDSALYFCASSLGPPEWSGRASYEQYFGPGTRLTVT.

This clone was counted between two and nine times. The V and J genes are TRBV2 and TRBJ1-5; 7 bases align to TRBD1. This CDR3 region has 15 residues. V trimming: 4 bases; J trimming: 3 bases; junction bases outside the gene matches: 6. Germline V CDR1 and CDR2: SNHLY, FYNNEI. The CDR3 nucleotides read TGTGCCAGCAGTGGGGCGGGACAGAACAATCAGCCCCAGCATTTT. It translates to CASSGAGQNNQPQHF.

The chain couples TRBV28 to TRBJ2-7; 10 nucleotides agree with TRBD2. The germline gives CDR1 MDHEN, CDR2 SYDVKM. Trimming cost V 5 bases and J 5 bases; bases outside gene matches: 9. There are 15 residues in the CDR3. The CDR3 protein is CASSPRSGRRDEQYF. For the CDR3, the DNA is TGTGCCAGCAGTCCCCGTAGCGGGAGGCGCGACGAGCAGTACTTC.

The chain uses TRBV6-1 and TRBJ1-5; D is unclear. From germline, CDR1 is MNHNS and CDR2 SASEGT. The CDR3 is 15 amino acids. V dropped 10 bases and J dropped 2 bases, with 18 bases sitting between them. The CDR3 nucleotides are TGTGCCACTTCCCCCGGGGTTAAGGGCAATCAGCCCCAGCATTTT. Amino acid sequence: CATSPGVKGNQPQHF.

This chain uses TRBV11-2 with TRBJ1-5; D gene ambiguous. This CDR3 is built from 14 residues. Germline loops: CDR1 SGHAT, CDR2 FQNNGV. V was cut by 1 base and J by 0 bases, with 4 bases left in between. The CDR3 DNA sequence: TGTGCCAGCAGCTTAGGAGGTAGCAATCAGCCCCAGCATTTT. It yields the protein CASSLGGSNQPQHF.

The rearrangement links TRBV18 to TRBJ1-5; 7 positions agree with TRBD1. Germline V lookup: CDR1 KGHSH, CDR2 LQKENI. J lost 0 bases, V lost 5 bases, and 4 bases had no gene match. The CDR3 covers 15 residues. The CDR3 region has the DNA TGTGCCAGCTCAGACAGGGCTAATAGCAATCAGCCCCAGCATTTT. Translation: CASSDRANSNQPQHF. The full variable domain, in which reference TRBV18 and TRBJ1-5 provide the parts outside the CDR3, is NAGVMQNPRHLVRRRGQEARLRCSPMKGHSHVYWYRQLPEEGLKFMVYLQKENIIDESGMPKERFSAEFPKEGPSILRIQQVVRGDSAAYFCASSDRANSNQPQHFGDGTRLSIL.

The chain couples TRBV5-1 to TRBJ2-7, with D possibly TRBD1 on 6 matching bases. The CDR3 contains 14 residues. V was pared by 0 bases and J by 6 bases, with 13 bases between. In germline, CDR1 is SGHRS, CDR2 YFSETQ. The CDR3 DNA reads as TGCGCCAGCAGCTTGGCGCAGGGGTTAGGCGAGCAGTACTTC. Protein: CASSLAQGLGEQYF.

The chain is built from TRBV28 and TRBJ2-3; 7 nucleotides align to TRBD2. Germline V gene data show CDR1 as MDHEN and CDR2 as SYDVKM. The ends lost 5 bases at V and 5 bases at J; junction bases unmatched: 22. The CDR3 totals 19 residues. The DNA of the CDR3 is TGTGCCAGCAGTCCACTACGCGGGAGATCGGGTTTAGGAGGAGATACGCAGTATTTT. Translated: CASSPLRGRSGLGGDTQYF.

This sequence joins TRBV5-8 and TRBJ2-3; 14 nucleotides line up with TRBD2. CDR1 and CDR2 (germline): SGHTS, YDEGEE. The J segment lost 4 bases and the V segment lost 0 bases, leaving 10 bases of the junction unmatched. The CDR3 sequence is 19 residues long. The DNA for the CDR3 is TGTGCCAGCAGCTTGGAGCCCGGGACTAGCGGGAGTCGTGCAGATACGCAGTATTTT. This gives the protein CASSLEPGTSGSRADTQYF.

The chain couples TRBV13 to TRBJ2-3, with 7 bases matching TRBD2. Germline V lookup: CDR1 PRHDT, CDR2 FYEKMQ (reference sequence). This CDR3 is 17 amino acids long. Trimming at V came to 5 bases and at J to 0 bases, leaving 11 bases not matched to a gene. In DNA, the CDR3 is TGTGCCAGCAGCACCAGGGACTACCCAACAAGCACAGATACGCAGTATTTT. It yields the protein CASSTRDYPTSTDTQYF.

This chain joins TRBV21-1 and TRBJ1-4; the DNA was not used to check the table's D call, TRBD1. TRBV21-1 is a known pseudogene. CDR3 length equals 13 residues. The CDR3 sequence: CASSKGHNEKLFF. The DNA for the CDR3 is TGTGCCAGCAGCAAAGGACATAATGAAAAACTGTTTTTT.

This chain links TRBV9 with TRBJ2-3; D uncertain. The CDR3 consists of 14 residues. Trimming pared 1 base from V and 1 base from J, leaving 7 bases between. CDR1 and CDR2 (germline): SGDLS, YYNGEE. CDR3 loop: CASSVWSGTDTQYF. Here the CDR3 DNA reads TGTGCCAGCAGCGTATGGAGCGGCACAGATACGCAGTATTTT. Full variable domain (missing parts from reference TRBV9 and TRBJ2-3): DSGVTQTPKHLITATGQRVTLRCSPRSGDLSVYWYQQSLDQGLQFLIQYYNGEERAKGNILERFSAQQFPDLHSELNLSSLELGDSALYFCASSVWSGTDTQYFGPGTRLTVL.

V and J are TRBV30 and TRBJ2-5, with 7 bases matching TRBD2. CDR3 size: 14 residues. V lost 1 base to trimming and J lost 1 base; unmatched junction nucleotides: 3. Germline CDR1 reads GTSNPN; CDR2 reads SVGIG (reference sequence). CDR3 amino acids: CAWSGASGQETQYF. In DNA form, the CDR3 reads TGTGCCTGGAGTGGGGCTAGCGGCCAAGAGACCCAGTACTTC.